The clone carrying this TCR beta chain was detected ten times or more. Its antigen is as yet unknown. Reverse transcription of all isolated RNA meant that expressed TCRB transcripts were sequenced. Sequencing used immunoSEQ multiplex PCR; TCRdb keeps in-frame clones, though not all of them. The sample shows 390,000 or so clones, approximately 15% of them seen only once. This sample stems from a study of beta chain features in type 1 diabetes. Per germline, CDR1 SQVTM and CDR2 ANQGSEA. Unmatched junction bases numbered 11, after V lost 8 bases and J lost 5 bases. The CDR3 contains 14 residues. In total, each donor contributed a single heparinised blood draw that averaged about 100 mL. It was via CD45RO/CCR7/CD25/CD127/CD95/CD27 that CD4+ naive, central memory, regulatory and stem cell-like memory cells were sorted. Regarding the study as a whole: Within patients, naive, central memory and Treg TCRB repertoires seemed more similar than within healthy donors. Over-representation of high TCR-expressing cells was a possible consequence of cDNA sequencing.

The sample consisted of naive CD4+ T cells from blood. The sequence derives from a young man in good health. The V call is TRBV29-1, the J call TRBJ2-5, with TRBD2 identical over 10 bases. In nucleotides, the CDR3 is TGCAGCACATGCTCTAGCGGGAGCGTGGAGACCCAGTACTTC. Protein sequence: CSTCSSGSVETQYF.